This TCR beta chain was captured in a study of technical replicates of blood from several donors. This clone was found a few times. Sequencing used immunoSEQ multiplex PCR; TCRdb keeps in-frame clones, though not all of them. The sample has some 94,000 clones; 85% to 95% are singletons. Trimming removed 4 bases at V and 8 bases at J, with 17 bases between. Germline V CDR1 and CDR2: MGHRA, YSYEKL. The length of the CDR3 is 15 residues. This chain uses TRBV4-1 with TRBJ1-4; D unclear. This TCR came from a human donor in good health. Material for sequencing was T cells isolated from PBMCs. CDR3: CASSLNLGLREKLFF. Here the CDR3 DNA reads TGCGCCAGCAGCCTTAACCTTGGACTTCGGGAAAAACTGTTTTTT.